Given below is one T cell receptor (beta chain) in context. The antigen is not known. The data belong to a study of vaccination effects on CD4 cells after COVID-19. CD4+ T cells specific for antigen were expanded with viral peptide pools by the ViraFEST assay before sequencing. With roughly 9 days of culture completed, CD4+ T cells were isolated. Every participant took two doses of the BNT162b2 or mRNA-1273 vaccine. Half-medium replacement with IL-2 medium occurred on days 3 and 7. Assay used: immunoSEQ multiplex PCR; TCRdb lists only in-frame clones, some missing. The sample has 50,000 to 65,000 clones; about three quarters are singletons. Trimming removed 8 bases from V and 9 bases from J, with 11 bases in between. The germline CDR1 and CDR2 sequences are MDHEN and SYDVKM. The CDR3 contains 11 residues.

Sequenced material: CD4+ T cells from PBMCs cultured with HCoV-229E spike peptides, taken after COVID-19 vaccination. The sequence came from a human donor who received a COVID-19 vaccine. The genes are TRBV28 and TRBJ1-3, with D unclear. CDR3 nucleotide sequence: TGTGCCAGCCGTAATTATGGCACCATATATTTT. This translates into CASRNYGTIYF.